Each of the 26 T cell receptor beta chains below was sequenced from the same sample in a study of blood T cell repertoires in COVID-19. Data came from immunoSEQ multiplex PCR; TCRdb stores just in-frame clones and leaves some out. The sample lists fewer than 300,000 clones; around 89% were seen once. The sequenced material came from peripheral blood. The origin of the receptors is a man aged 25-45 years with acute or convalescent COVID-19.

The CDR3 region is CASSPLGGHRRYGYTF. CDR3 nucleotides: TGTGCCAGCAGCCCTCTGGGGGGGCATCGTAGGTATGGCTACACCTTC. The genes are TRBV11-1 and TRBJ1-2, with TRBD1 as a possible D gene (6 bases). The CDR3 contains 16 residues. The V end was cut by 5 bases, the J end by 5 bases, with 21 bases between. The V gene's germline CDR1 is SGHAT and CDR2 FQDESV (reference sequence).

As to this clone: The junction and the germline gene differ at one end; a read error may be behind it. The rearrangement joins TRBV28 to TRBJ2-1; 9 nucleotides agree with TRBD2. This CDR3 has 15 amino acids. Germline CDR1 is MDHEN and CDR2 is SYDVKM. The CDR3 loop is CASSSPGLAYIEQFF. The CDR3 DNA reads as TGTGCCAGCAGTTCACCGGGACTAGCTTACATTGAGCAGTTCTTC.

This clone was recorded a few times. The chain carries TRBV2 and TRBJ1-1; maybe TRBD1 (6 bases). V was clipped by 5 bases and J by 1 base, with 17 bases between them. This CDR3 is 16 amino acids long. The germline V gene encodes CDR1 SNHLY and CDR2 FYNNEI. The CDR3 region is CASSQRLGGSNTEAFF. CDR3 bases: TGTGCCAGCAGTCAACGCCTAGGGGGATCGAACACTGAAGCTTTCTTT. Variable domain in full (rest from reference TRBV2 and TRBJ1-1): EPEVTQTPSHQVTQMGQEVILRCVPISNHLYFYWYRQILGQKVEFLVSFYNNEISEKSEIFDDQFSVERPDGSNFTLKIRSTKLEDSAMYFCASSQRLGGSNTEAFFGQGTRLTVV.

This chain uses TRBV2 with TRBJ2-3; unclear D gene. The germline CDR1 and CDR2 sequences are SNHLY and FYNNEI. This CDR3 region has 13 residues. V gave up 7 bases and J gave up 0 bases, with 8 bases separating them. This chain's CDR3 is CASMQTSTDTQYF. Written as DNA, the CDR3 is TGTGCCAGCATGCAGACTAGCACAGATACGCAGTATTTT.

J is TRBJ1-2 and V is TRBV28; D perhaps matches TRBD1 (6 bases). CDR3 length: 15 residues. CDR1 MDHEN and CDR2 SYDVKM come from the germline V gene. Trimming left V 6 bases short and J 6 bases short, with 20 bases between. The CDR3 DNA follows: TGTGCCAGCAGCCTCATGGGGGCGAGACACGATGGCTACACCTTC. Amino acid sequence: CASSLMGARHDGYTF.

The chain couples TRBV10-3 to TRBJ2-7, with D hard to call. Trimming took off 3 bases at V and 2 bases at J, with 11 bases between the two ends. In germline, CDR1 is ENHRY, CDR2 SYGVKD. The CDR3 consists of 14 residues. The CDR3 sequence: CAISERTGAYEQYF. In DNA form, the CDR3 reads TGTGCCATCAGTGAAAGAACTGGAGCCTACGAGCAGTACTTC.

The chain couples TRBV7-3 to TRBJ1-2; 8 nucleotides agree with TRBD1. Germline V gene sequence: CDR1 SGHTA, CDR2 FQGTGA. The CDR3 runs to 15 residues. V trimming: 5 bases; J trimming: 7 bases; junction bases outside the gene matches: 12. Here the CDR3 reads CASSADRGQAGGYTF. For the CDR3, the DNA is TGTGCCAGCAGCGCCGACAGGGGCCAAGCGGGTGGCTACACCTTC.

The gene calls are TRBV6-5 and TRBJ2-7; 7 bases agree with TRBD1. After removal of 6 bases from V and 3 bases from J, the junction contained 8 bases not matched to a gene. This CDR3 region has 14 residues. From germline, CDR1 is MNHEY and CDR2 SVGAGI. CDR3 region: CASRPPGQYYEQYF. In DNA, the CDR3 is TGTGCCAGCAGGCCCCCGGGACAGTACTACGAGCAGTACTTC.

This clone showed up just once. This chain connects TRBV6-7 to TRBJ1-1; D may be TRBD1 (6 bases). TRBV6-7 is designated an ORF whose function remains uncertain. CDR3 length: 16 residues. V lost 2 bases to trimming and J lost 4 bases, with 17 bases between them. CDR3: CASSYKQGYSGTEAFF. The CDR3 DNA is TGTGCCAGCAGTTACAAACAGGGATATTCGGGCACTGAAGCTTTCTTT.

The chain employs TRBV18 and TRBJ2-5; a weak D match, TRBD2 (6 bases). The CDR3 has 15 residues. Trimming removed 3 bases from V and 2 bases from J, with 13 bases in between. CDR1 and CDR2 (germline): KGHSH, LQKENI. This CDR3 is CASSPQVGGQETQYF. The CDR3 DNA follows: TGTGCCAGCTCACCTCAAGTGGGGGGACAAGAGACCCAGTACTTC.

The rearrangement joins TRBV18 to TRBJ2-5, with 7 positions matching TRBD2. CDR1 and CDR2 from the germline V gene are KGHSH and LQKENI. The CDR3 totals 16 residues. V shed 3 bases, J shed 2 bases, and the junction held 9 bases outside the gene matches. In DNA form, the CDR3 reads TGTGCCAGCTCACCCAGGCTAGCGGTTGGACAAGAGACCCAGTACTTC. Translating it yields CASSPRLAVGQETQYF.

The CDR3 DNA reads as TGTGCCAGCAGGCCGCAGGGTGGGTCTAATGAAAAACTGTTTTTT. This translates into CASRPQGGSNEKLFF. The V and J genes are TRBV3-1 (or the pseudogene TRBV3-2) and TRBJ1-4, with a weak D call TRBD1 (5 bases). V lost 6 bases to trimming and J lost 3 bases, with 14 bases between them. Per germline, CDR1 LGHDT and CDR2 YNNKEL (reference sequence). This CDR3 region has 15 residues.

This chain uses TRBV7-8 with TRBJ1-5; the D gene is possibly TRBD1 (6 bases). CDR3 length: 17 amino acids. Germline values: CDR1 SGHVS, CDR2 FQNEAQ. Trimming pared 1 base from V and 1 base from J, leaving 14 bases between. For the CDR3, the DNA is TGTGCCAGCAGCTTAGGGTCAGGGGCACGGAGCAATCAGCCCCAGCATTTT. Its translation: CASSLGSGARSNQPQHF.

This clone was detected a few times. The chain combines TRBV6-5 with TRBJ1-5; TRBD1 matches at 7 bases. There are 15 residues in the CDR3. Germline-derived CDR1 and CDR2 are MNHEY and SVGAGI. V shed 4 bases, J shed 5 bases, and the junction held 8 bases outside the gene matches. The CDR3 nucleotides are TGTGCCAGCAGTTCTCGACAGGGTGCAGATCAGCCCCAGCATTTT. It yields the protein CASSSRQGADQPQHF.

The V and J genes are TRBV6-5 and TRBJ2-2; D gene unclear. This CDR3 contains 14 residues. Germline loops: CDR1 MNHEY, CDR2 SVGAGI. V was clipped by 7 bases and J by 2 bases, with 11 bases between them. CDR3 loop: CASKEQKNTGELFF. CDR3 in DNA: TGTGCCAGCAAGGAACAGAAAAACACCGGGGAGCTGTTTTTT.

The table lists this clone with a count of one. This rearrangement joins TRBV7-8 to TRBJ2-3, with D tentatively TRBD1 (6 bases). The germline V gene has CDR1 SGHVS and CDR2 FQNEAQ. The CDR3 spans 16 residues. The V end was cut by 7 bases, the J end by 8 bases, with 25 bases between. The CDR3 region has the DNA TGTGCCAGCAACAGACAGGCCAGGGGCGTTGGGGGTACGCAGTATTTT. The encoded protein is CASNRQARGVGGTQYF.

For this clone: This CDR3 is also generated by other DNA sequences in the sample. This chain connects TRBV28 to TRBJ1-6, with D possibly matching TRBD1 (6 bases). Per germline, CDR1 MDHEN and CDR2 SYDVKM. The CDR3 spans 14 residues. V was cut by 4 bases and J by 7 bases, with 11 bases left in between. This CDR3 reads CASSSTGSNSPLHF. CDR3 in DNA: TGTGCCAGCAGTTCGACAGGATCAAATTCACCCCTCCACTTT.

The chain combines TRBV28 with TRBJ1-1; TRBD1 is a possible D gene (6 bases). The CDR3 runs 11 residues. CDR1 MDHEN and CDR2 SYDVKM come from the germline V gene. V was shortened by 10 bases and J by 6 bases, with 12 bases between the two germline ends. The CDR3 loop is CAMGARAEAFF. CDR3 nucleotide sequence: TGTGCCATGGGGGCTCGGGCTGAAGCTTTCTTT.

The chain recombines TRBV24-1 with TRBJ1-2; weak D call: TRBD1 (5 bases). CDR3 length equals 14 residues. Germline loops: CDR1 KGHDR, CDR2 SFDVKD. V was cut by 3 bases and J by 0 bases, with 7 bases left in between. The CDR3 protein is CATSDVTANYGYTF. DNA of the CDR3: TGTGCCACCAGTGATGTGACAGCTAACTATGGCTACACCTTC.

In regard to this clone: A read error may account for a junction end that differs from germline. J is TRBJ1-2 and V is TRBV28, with D hard to call. Germline V gives CDR1 MDHEN, CDR2 SYDVKM. The CDR3 is made up of 12 amino acids. CDR3 nucleotide sequence: TGTGCCAGCTCCTCAAATGCACGGGCCGGGGCCTTC. As protein: CASSSNARAGAF.

CDR3 nucleotides: TGTGCCAGCAGCTCCAGACAGGGGGCGATGGAAGCTTTCTTT. This gives the protein CASSSRQGAMEAFF. The rearrangement links TRBV5-4 to TRBJ1-1, with 10 bases fitting TRBD1. The CDR3 runs 14 residues. Germline assignment: CDR1 SGHNT and CDR2 YYREEE (reference sequence). Trimming at V came to 3 bases and at J to 8 bases, leaving 7 bases not matched to a gene.

This clone has a handful of counts. The V gene is TRBV5-1, the J gene TRBJ2-1; TRBD1 might be the D (5 bases). The CDR3 consists of 15 residues. CDR1 is SGHRS, CDR2 YFSETQ, per germline. The V and J ends lost 0 bases and 5 bases respectively, with 12 bases between them. The CDR3 sequence is CASSLGGGSDNEQFF. DNA of the CDR3: TGCGCCAGCAGCTTGGGGGGCGGTTCCGACAATGAGCAGTTCTTC.

The chain couples TRBV6-5 to TRBJ2-1; weak D call: TRBD2 (5 bases). This CDR3 comprises 13 residues. The germline V gene encodes CDR1 MNHEY and CDR2 SVGAGI. V lost 6 bases and J lost 4, with 10 bases in between. CDR3 residues: CASRITRYNEQFF. CDR3 in DNA: TGTGCCAGCAGGATTACTAGGTACAATGAGCAGTTCTTC.

This clone has a single count. The rearrangement uses TRBV5-6 and TRBJ2-5, with D possibly TRBD2 on 5 matching bases. The ends were cut back, 0 bases at V and 3 bases at J, with 9 bases in the middle. The germline V gene has CDR1 SGHDT and CDR2 YYEEEE. This CDR3 comprises 14 residues. The CDR3, as DNA: TGTGCCAGCAGCTTGGCGGGGTTCGAAGAGACCCAGTACTTC. Its translation is CASSLAGFEETQYF.

This chain joins TRBV7-9 and TRBJ2-1; no clear D. Trimming removed 0 bases from V and 7 bases from J, with 13 bases in between. CDR3 length: 15 amino acids. The germline V gene has CDR1 SEHNR and CDR2 FQNEAQ (reference sequence). The CDR3 spells CASSLAQSVLNEQFF. DNA of the CDR3: TGTGCCAGCAGCTTAGCCCAGTCAGTCTTGAATGAGCAGTTCTTC. The full variable domain, with the rest looked up from reference TRBV7-9 and TRBJ2-1, is DTGVSQNPRHKITKRGQNVTFRCDPISEHNRLYWYRQTLGQGPEFLTYFQNEAQLEKSRLLSDRFSAERPKGSFSTLEIQRTEQGDSAMYLCASSLAQSVLNEQFFGPGTRLTVL.

The genes are TRBV6-6 and TRBJ1-1; 8 bases are shared with TRBD1. The germline V gene has CDR1 MNHNY and CDR2 SVGAGI (reference sequence). V trimming: 5 bases; J trimming: 9 bases; junction bases outside the gene matches: 8. The CDR3 is 13 amino acids. CDR3 residues: CASSLQGASKAFF. The CDR3 DNA is TGTGCCAGCAGTCTCCAGGGGGCTAGTAAAGCTTTCTTT.